This T cell receptor (beta chain) was obtained from a study of T cell changes during pregnancy in multiple sclerosis. The repertoire was sequenced with immunoSEQ multiplex PCR; TCRdb's copy has only in-frame clones and lacks some. The sample has approximately 130,000 clones; 95% to 98% are singletons. V lost 6 bases and J lost 5, with 16 bases in between. This CDR3 region has 15 residues. Germline V lookup: CDR1 MNHNS, CDR2 SASEGT. The chain recombines TRBV6-1 with TRBJ2-2, with D perhaps TRBD2 (6 bases). The receptor was isolated from a female donor with multiple sclerosis, enrolled in a pregnancy study. Here the sequenced sample was peripheral blood, taken after pregnancy. The CDR3 DNA sequence: TGTGCCAGCAGCGCCCGGGACTTCGCTACCGGGGAGCTGTTTTTT. It specifies CASSARDFATGELFF.